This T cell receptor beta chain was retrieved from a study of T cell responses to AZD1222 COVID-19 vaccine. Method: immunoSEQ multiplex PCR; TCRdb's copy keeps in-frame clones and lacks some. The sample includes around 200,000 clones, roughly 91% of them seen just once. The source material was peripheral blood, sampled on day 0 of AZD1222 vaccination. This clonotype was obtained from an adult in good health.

CDR3 in amino acids: CASQNNSPLHF. DNA of the CDR3: TGTGCCAGCCAGAATAATTCACCCCTCCACTTT. The chain has TRBV19 and TRBJ1-6; no definite D call. V lost 9 bases, J lost 5 bases, and 5 bases lay in between. Germline lookup yields CDR1 LNHDA and CDR2 SQIVND (reference sequence). The CDR3 length is 11 residues.